This entry features one T cell receptor beta chain sequence. Its antigen is not known. This specimen comes from a study of cytomegalovirus exposure and HLA in healthy donors. The overall study: From HLA-typed donors, an early data release held 70 million to 95 million unique TCRs.

A multiplex PCR was run with 60 Vbeta primers and 13 Jbeta primers. Clones were sequenced by immunoSEQ multiplex PCR, and TCRdb holds only the in-frame ones, with some missing. The table has approximately 210,000 clones, 80% to 90% seen once; the top ten hold over 1%. The study, taken as a whole, reports: High sensitivity and specificity were reportedly achieved when the classifier diagnosed cytomegalovirus status.

Sequenced: PBMCs. This clonotype was obtained from a young man in good health and CMV-seronegative.

The CDR3 sequence: CASMGTGNNEQFF. Here the CDR3 DNA reads TGTGCCAGCATGGGGACTGGAAACAATGAGCAGTTCTTC. V is TRBV28 and J is TRBJ2-1; a possible D gene is TRBD2 (6 bases). Per the germline V gene, CDR1 is MDHEN and CDR2 is SYDVKM. There are 13 residues in the CDR3. V was cut by 7 bases and J by 5 bases, with 12 bases left in between.